The clone carrying this TCR beta chain was picked up one time. The source of the sample is a study of blood T cell repertoires in COVID-19. Turning to the study itself: The United States, Italy and Spain supplied acute and convalescent COVID-19 samples.

Cohort assignment relied on participant-reported clinical history. Two negative PCRs, clearance, or symptom resolution characterized the recovered Cohort 3 donors. The method was immunoSEQ multiplex PCR; TCRdb's version includes in-frame clones alone and lacks a portion of them. The sample carries some 460,000 clones, roughly 90% recorded once. The CDR3 extends over 13 amino acids. V lost 4 bases to trimming and J lost 5 bases, with 11 bases between them. Germline V gene lookup returns CDR1 MGHRA and CDR2 YSYEKL. The clonotype was recovered from a woman in her late teens or twenties who had recovered from COVID-19. Sequencing used PBMCs or T cells enriched from blood (not recorded which). The rearrangement joins TRBV4-1 to TRBJ1-1; a possible D gene is TRBD1 (6 bases). CDR3 residues: CASSLEGGTEAFF. DNA of the CDR3: TGCGCCAGCAGCCTTGAGGGGGGGACTGAAGCTTTCTTT.